The clone carrying this T cell receptor (beta chain) turned up a few times. Its antigen remains unknown. In total, each donor contributed a single heparinised blood draw that averaged approximately 0.12 L. CD4+ naive, central memory, regulatory and stem cell-like memory subsets were isolated by sorting on CD45RO/CCR7/CD25/CD127/CD95/CD27. This entry belongs to a study of beta chain features in type 1 diabetes. Study summary: Examination spanned about 110 million sorted cells from all samples.

The CDR3 is 13 amino acids. Per germline, CDR1 MNHNY and CDR2 SVGAGI (reference sequence). V trimming: 6 bases; J trimming: 3 bases; junction bases outside the gene matches: 3. Investigators reverse transcribed all isolated RNA, so they sequenced expressed TCRB transcripts. Measured with immunoSEQ multiplex PCR; TCRdb has only the in-frame clones, and not every one. The table includes around 140,000 clones, about 10% detected once. Overall study findings and caveats: The study found fewer insertions and more deletions at VDJ junctions in type 1 diabetes patients.

The specimen sequenced was naive CD4+ T cells from blood. The chain carries TRBV6-6 and TRBJ2-7, with 9 bases aligning to TRBD1. The TCR originated in a man younger than 35 in good health. The CDR3 DNA is TGTGCCAGCAGATCGGGACAGGGCTACGAGCAGTACTTC. Its translation is CASRSGQGYEQYF.